This T cell receptor beta chain appears in the sequencing data of a study of T cell repertoires in cytomegalovirus infection. Study context: CMV infection together with matching HLA type was indicated by public TCR beta signatures. General study points: Across the ex vivo response, the dominant clonotypes were HLA-C-restricted CMV-specific TCR beta clonotypes.

Looked up from germline, CDR1 is SNHLY and CDR2 is FYNNEI. J gave up 4 bases and V 1 base, and 7 bases lay outside the gene matches. This CDR3 contains 15 residues. TCRdb used MiXCR to reprocess the reads, holding one entry per CDR3 protein. The sample lists approximately 630,000 distinct CDR3 sequences; about 24% were seen once. This clonotype occurred a few times. Its antigen is undetermined. The origin of this receptor is a human donor in good health (CMV status not recorded). Some clones in this sample may be carry-over from other donors' samples. The rearrangement links TRBV2 to TRBJ2-7, with 7 bases fitting TRBD1. The specimen sequenced was CD8+ T cells from PBMCs. The CDR3 coding sequence is TGTGCCAGCAGTGAAGGGACAGGTCTCCTTTACGAGCAGTACTTC. It encodes CASSEGTGLLYEQYF.